This T cell receptor beta chain originates from a study of cytotoxic CD8 clonotypes in ibrutinib-treated CLL. Study results and limitations: Sustained-remission and progressing patients had different sampling times.

A remark on this clone: Antigen unknown.

Here immunoSEQ multiplex PCR was the method, and the copy in TCRdb shows in-frame clones only, minus some. The repertoire holds about 32,000 clones, 70% to 75% seen once, with approximately 15% in the top ten. Germline CDR1 and CDR2: MNHEY and SMNVEV (reference sequence). The CDR3 loop spans 15 amino acids. Trimming cost V 5 bases and J 10 bases; bases outside gene matches: 14. The rearrangement links TRBV27 to TRBJ1-1; 9 nucleotides match TRBD1. This receptor was identified in a human donor with chronic lymphocytic leukemia. The sample consisted of PBMCs, taken at disease progression, from a patient treated with ibrutinib. The CDR3 region has the DNA TGTGCCAGCAGTCCATGGGGACAGGGTATGACCGGAGCTTTCTTT. Translation: CASSPWGQGMTGAFF.